This section outlines one TCR beta chain sequence together with its context. V gave up 0 bases and J gave up 4 bases, with 5 bases separating them. Germline V gene data show CDR1 as KGHSH and CDR2 as LQKENI. This CDR3 is 13 amino acids long. Under the authors' procedure: Amplifying reference gene primers gave estimates of nucleated cell counts. Sequencing used immunoSEQ multiplex PCR; TCRdb keeps in-frame clones, though not all of them. V and J calls plus clone size are reproduced from that table; the DNA served to infer D and trimming. The table records roughly 200,000 clones, 85% of them present only once. The sample belongs to a study of blood T cell repertoires in COVID-19. Study background: Specimens from acute and convalescent COVID-19 originated in the United States, Italy and Spain. Nucleic acid was either cDNA or gDNA, and it came from T cells, B-cell-depleted T cells, or PBMCs.

This clonotype was sampled from an elderly woman with acute or convalescent COVID-19. V gene TRBV18 combines with J gene TRBJ2-3; D is ambiguous. Sequenced input: peripheral blood. The CDR3 sequence: CASSPPSADTQYF. The CDR3 nucleotides read TGTGCCAGCTCACCACCGAGCGCAGATACGCAGTATTTT.